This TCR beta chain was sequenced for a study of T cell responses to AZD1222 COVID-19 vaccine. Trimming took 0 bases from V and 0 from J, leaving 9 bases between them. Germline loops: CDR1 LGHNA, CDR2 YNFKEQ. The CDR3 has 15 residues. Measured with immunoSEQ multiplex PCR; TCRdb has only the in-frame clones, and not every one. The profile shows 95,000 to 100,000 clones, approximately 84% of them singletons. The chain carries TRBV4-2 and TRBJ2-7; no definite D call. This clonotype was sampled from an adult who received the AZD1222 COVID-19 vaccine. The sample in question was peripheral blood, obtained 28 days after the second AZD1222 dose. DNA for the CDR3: TGTGCCAGCAGCCAAGAAAGGGTGGGCTCCTACGAGCAGTACTTC. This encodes CASSQERVGSYEQYF.